The entry below gives a single TCR beta chain sequence along with its context. Its target antigen remains unknown. The data were obtained in a study of cytomegalovirus exposure and HLA in healthy donors (dated by TCRdb to 2016 to 2017). Concerning the study at large: An earlier analysis of 587 of the donors reported 276 Gb of sequence data and 95 million to 120 million unique TCR beta sequences obtained from roughly 170 million T cells. About 280 gigabases of sequencing data and around 80 million unique TCR sequences made up an early release that covered over 550 HLA-typed donors. Of the roughly 400 genotyped donors, roughly 80% were placed in the genetic ancestry cluster associated with self-reported Caucasian donors. The study aimed to test whether signatures of past pathogen exposure could be identified by cataloging public T cell receptors. The study profiled the T cell repertoires of more than 500 subjects by immunosequencing and related them to cytomegalovirus serostatus. In addition to the first cohort of 650 to 750 subjects, a separate validation cohort of under 150 different subjects was used. To predict cytomegalovirus infection status, the study brought together high-throughput TCR immunosequencing, statistical association of individual TCRs with disease status, and machine learning. A later analysis re-examined previously published TCR beta repertoires from around 670 donors and added high-resolution HLA genotyping to investigate patterns of TCR occurrence. Rather than drawing on any new phenotypic data, the later analysis identified candidate immune exposures from TCR beta sequences and the way those sequences occurred across donors. In an earlier analysis of 587 of the donors, high-throughput TCR beta sequencing was used to judge whether each TCR beta V gene segment behaved as functional or pseudogenic. Alongside the repertoire data, information on donor age, sex, ethnicity and CMV serostatus was compiled. A later genetic analysis used genome-wide SNP genotypes for about 60% of the roughly 670 donors, treating that subset as a discovery cohort. All discovery cohort repertoires had been generated using a single sequencing platform. HLA typing covered class I and class II loci at four-digit resolution. Typing coverage varied by locus: roughly 629-640 donors for A, B, C, DRB1 and DQB1; some 520 for DQA1; over 600 for DPA1; more than 450 for DPB1. About 5 DR-DQ haplotypes were handled as single units for association and clustering, since linkage in the cohort was strong. Among almost 400 genotyped donors of the cohort, an average of roughly 240,000 unique TCR beta nucleotide sequences were sequenced per donor, 15% to 20% of them non-productive. Overall study outcomes, separate from this receptor: The earlier analysis of 587 of the donors excluded about 16 rarely observed V segments, including chromosome 9 orphons, because counts were too low. V-gene and J-gene trimming of TCR beta chains was associated with a missense DCLRE1C variant in a later genetic analysis, and the association was replicated in an independent cohort. Most CMV-associated TCR beta chains appeared to be HLA-restricted in a later analysis, and the HLA associations seemed to be driven largely by CMV exposure. Some IMGT-functional V segments, including TRBV6-2 and TRBV6-3, could not be told apart with the 87-base-pair reads, so those segments were excluded. In an earlier analysis of some 500 of the donors, most TCR beta V segments were observed in productive rearrangements about 87% or about 30% of the time, broadly matching IMGT annotations. Immune exposure information for the cohort was limited to CMV serostatus. According to a later analysis, TCR association rates differed among HLA loci, with DRB1 alleles showing the most associated TCRs and HLA-C alleles showing the fewest. Linkage disequilibrium might explain the correlated functional status among segregating V segments, but an unknown experimental factor could not be excluded. Compared with equally common non-associated chains, HLA-associated TCR beta chains in a later analysis were more clonally expanded and had lower generation probabilities. According to a later analysis, parvovirus B19, influenza, CMV and Epstein-Barr virus appeared linked to several top co-occurrence clusters. In a later analysis, about 16,000 TCR beta sequences were associated with specific HLA alleles at a false discovery rate of 0.05. Because HLA typing was unavailable for some donors at each locus, only the typed subset was used in association tests. Presence/absence analyses assumed roughly uniform sequencing depth across donors, an assumption that may not hold. This cohort had only TCR beta chains sequenced, and the lack of alpha or paired-chain data limited which features could be detected. A further reported finding was that TCR beta sequences accurately predicted the HLA-A and HLA-B alleles for most subjects in the first cohort. According to the authors, the approach could potentially be generalized to other disease states and immunological phenotypes. Assigning TCR associations to individual alleles was difficult when HLA alleles, especially DR and DQ, strongly co-occurred. Cytomegalovirus status was reported to be diagnosed by the classifier with high specificity and sensitivity in both the original and validation cohorts. Most TCR sequences were observed very rarely across donors, whereas some public TCRs were present in many individuals. A few of the identified cytomegalovirus-associated TCR beta chains were confirmed in vitro to be specific for cytomegalovirus antigens. Compared with the roughly 670-donor mean, donors in an Asian-associated ancestry cluster had fewer N-insertions in productive TCRs, according to a later genetic analysis. A cluster of highly shared sequence variants was judged likely to be a technical artifact of the sequencing pipeline. A total of about 150 TCR beta chains were listed by the study as associated with cytomegalovirus.

The cohort comprised 666 healthy bone marrow donors. Cohort members were all nominally healthy when sampled, although unrecorded immune exposures were likely present. The donor was CMV seronegative and belonged to the group of roughly 330 seronegative cohort members. A peripheral blood sample was provided by each donor, and peripheral blood mononuclear cells were used for TCR beta sequencing. The Qiagen DNeasy Blood Extraction Kit was used to extract genomic DNA from the blood cell samples. At the junction V is shortened by 5 bases and J by 7 bases, with 15 bases in between. The CDR3 goes from the cysteine to the phenylalanine over 13 residues. Of the read, only the CDR3 DNA is kept; its 39 bases are in frame from base 1. CDR1 and CDR2 are drawn from the germline V gene (reference sequence): SEHNR, FQNEAQ. Library generation was performed with the immunoSEQ multiplex PCR assay. For the multiplex PCR, a mixture combining 60 forward primers for TCR Vbeta segments and 13 reverse primers for TCR Jbeta segments was used. Amplification of the CDR3 region of rearranged TCR beta genes was performed with a multiplex PCR assay on genomic DNA. The amplified TCR beta libraries were sequenced on the Illumina HiSeq System as 87-base-pair reads. Concerning the study's data processing: Across the 600 to 700 repertoires, a later analysis counted 78 million or so unique TCR beta chains, some 11 million of which were shared by at least two donors. Raw reads were error-corrected and collapsed into unique sequences with a nearest-neighbor algorithm that merged closely related sequences to remove PCR and sequencing errors. To assign V, D and J gene segments, CDR3 sequences were aligned to IMGT reference sequences. For a sequence to be retained, a match of at least six nucleotides was required to both a V gene segment and a J gene segment. A rearrangement counted as productive if the CDR3 had no stop codons and remained in frame with V and J, and every other rearrangement counted as non-productive. Following IMGT convention, CDR3 was defined as the stretch from the second conserved V-encoded cysteine up to the conserved J-encoded phenylalanine. The earlier analysis of about 560 of the donors excluded any sequence lacking an unambiguous match to a single V gene segment. An earlier analysis of just under 600 of the donors called V segments functional above 56.7% productive rearrangements and segregating when the between-donor standard deviation exceeded 5%. A statistical classification framework was built for diagnosing cytomegalovirus status from the catalog of TCR beta chain sequences. In a later analysis, V and J genes were assigned by comparing TCR nucleotide sequences against IMGT/GENE-DB human TR gene sequences. Using the TCRdist pipeline, a later analysis assigned CDR3 sequences along with most-parsimonious VDJ recombination scenarios. A later analysis defined each TCR beta chain by its CDR3 amino acid sequence plus V-gene family, and excluded reads lacking a unique V-gene family. A later analysis removed several hundred highly shared, low-generation-probability nucleotide sequences to deal with suspected cross-contamination and a sequencing artifact. In a later analysis, a clonal expansion index was calculated for each public chain from normalized within-repertoire ranks of inferred template counts. In a later analysis, generation probabilities were computed using a VDJ recombination model fitted to out-of-frame rearrangements, and the results were checked against IGoR. Hypergeometric tests were used in a later analysis to score TCR-TCR, TCR-HLA and TCR-CMV co-occurrence, with a repertoire-size bias correction applied to the TCR pairs. A later analysis estimated false discovery rates by permuting HLA or CMV assignments 20 times. In a later analysis, co-occurring TCRs were grouped using DBSCAN, and TCRdist sequence similarity was added for clustering within HLA-allele-positive subsets. Co-occurrence clustering excluded repertoires with fewer than 30,000 or more than 120,000 public chains, plus five with anomalous nucleotide sharing. In TCRdb, the immuneACCESS table is reduced to in-frame sequences with V and J assigned. These tables do not hold every clone; where another copy was compared, an unresolved V gene accounts for under half, and the others remain unexplained. V and J calls and clone size come straight from that table; D and trimming were deduced from the DNA. The sample table holds roughly 41,000 clones. The ten top clones hold about 1% of the sample.

The material sequenced was PBMCs. The clonotype was recovered from a woman in her thirties or forties in good health and CMV-seronegative. The chain uses TRBV7-9 and TRBJ2-7; confidence is insufficient to name the D gene. CDR3 protein: CASSPSKAYEQYF. The nucleotides are TGTGCCAGCAGCCCCTCGAAAGCGTATGAGCAGTACTTC.